The 16 T cell receptor beta chains reported below all come from one sample, sequenced in a study of blood T cell repertoires in COVID-19. The method was immunoSEQ multiplex PCR; TCRdb's version includes in-frame clones alone and lacks a portion of them. The table has more than 250,000 clones, about 87% seen once. Sequences were obtained from PBMCs or T cells enriched from blood (not recorded which). These TCRs come from a woman in her forties with acute COVID-19.

A remark on this clone: This same CDR3 is encoded by further DNA sequences in the sample. This chain connects TRBV19 to TRBJ1-1; D is unclear. Trimming removed 2 bases at V and 1 base at J, with 5 bases between. Germline-derived CDR1 and CDR2 are LNHDA and SQIVND (reference sequence). CDR3 length equals 13 residues. CDR3 loop: CASSINGNTEAFF. CDR3 in DNA: TGTGCCAGTAGTATAAACGGGAACACTGAAGCTTTCTTT.

The rearrangement links TRBV18 to TRBJ2-7; 12 nucleotides align to TRBD2. Germline V gene lookup returns CDR1 KGHSH and CDR2 LQKENI. V trimming: 5 bases; J trimming: 7 bases; junction bases outside the gene matches: 9. The CDR3 extends over 15 amino acids. CDR3 in DNA: TGTGCCAGCTCAACCCGGACTAGCGGGGTCGAAGAGCAGTACGTC. It yields the protein CASSTRTSGVEEQYV.

The genes are TRBV19 and TRBJ1-5, with a possible D match to TRBD1 (6 bases). V lost 1 base and J 2 bases, leaving 6 bases between the germline ends. Germline values: CDR1 LNHDA, CDR2 SQIVND (reference sequence). The CDR3 contains 14 residues. This chain's CDR3 is CASSIAGGNQPQHF. CDR3 DNA sequence: TGTGCCAGTAGTATAGCAGGGGGCAATCAGCCCCAGCATTTT.

The gene calls are TRBV24-1 and TRBJ1-5; possible D gene TRBD1, 6 bases. This CDR3 region has 15 residues. Trimming took off 3 bases at V and 0 bases at J, with 8 bases between the two ends. Per the germline V gene, CDR1 is KGHDR and CDR2 is SFDVKD. For the CDR3, the DNA is TGTGCCACCAGTGATCGGACAGCTAGCAATCAGCCCCAGCATTTT. Protein product: CATSDRTASNQPQHF.

CDR3 loop: CASSVIGSGGPDTQYF. In DNA form, the CDR3 reads TGTGCCAGCAGTGTTATCGGGTCGGGAGGGCCAGATACGCAGTATTTT. This sequence joins TRBV2 and TRBJ2-3; TRBD2 aligns across 8 bases. The J segment lost 4 bases and the V segment lost 4 bases, leaving 10 bases of the junction unmatched. The CDR3 is made up of 16 amino acids. The germline gives CDR1 SNHLY, CDR2 FYNNEI.

V usage is TRBV7-9 and J usage is TRBJ2-2; 8 nucleotides match TRBD2. Germline assignment: CDR1 SEHNR and CDR2 FQNEAQ (reference sequence). V lost 3 bases and J lost 5; bases outside the gene matches: 8. The CDR3 consists of 16 residues. CDR3 DNA: TGTGCCAGCAGCTTTACTAGCGGAAGGGGTACCGGGGAGCTGTTTTTT. It translates to CASSFTSGRGTGELFF.

The chain is built from TRBV12-5 and TRBJ1-5, with D perhaps TRBD1 (6 bases). V gave up 3 bases and J gave up 3 bases, with 9 bases separating them. Germline lookup yields CDR1 LGHNT and CDR2 FRNRAP. The CDR3 runs to 14 residues. The CDR3 DNA reads as TGTGCTAGTGGTTTCCGGGACAACAATCAGCCCCAGCATTTT. Its protein is CASGFRDNNQPQHF.

The chain joins TRBV5-4 to TRBJ1-6; 7 bases match TRBD1. Trimming removed 4 bases from V and 5 bases from J; junction bases left unmatched: 9. The CDR3 loop spans 16 amino acids. CDR1 and CDR2 (germline): SGHNT, YYREEE (reference sequence). CDR3 DNA: TGTGCCAGCAGCCCCGGAGGACAGGCGGATAATTCACCCCTCCACTTT. Residues: CASSPGGQADNSPLHF. Supplemented by reference TRBV5-4 and TRBJ1-6, the full variable domain reads ETGVTQSPTHLIKTRGQQVTLRCSSQSGHNTVSWYQQALGQGPQFIFQYYREEENGRGNFPPRFSGLQFPNYSSELNVNALELDDSALYLCASSPGGQADNSPLHFGNGTRLTVT.

The CDR3: CASSWDRAGNSPLHF. Written as DNA, the CDR3 is TGTGCCAGCAGTTGGGACAGGGCAGGAAATTCACCCCTCCACTTT. The chain has TRBV6-5 and TRBJ1-6, with 9 bases identical to TRBD1. This CDR3 spans 15 amino acids. With 4 bases clipped from V and 7 bases from J, the junction kept 5 bases outside the gene matches. Germline CDR1 reads MNHEY; CDR2 reads SVGAGI.

V gene TRBV14 combines with J gene TRBJ2-2, with 9 positions matching TRBD2. V was pared by 1 base and J by 5 bases, with 5 bases of the junction left unmatched. CDR3 length equals 16 residues. Germline V lookup: CDR1 SGHDN, CDR2 FVKESK. Here the CDR3 DNA reads TGTGCCAGCAGCCAAGGTAGCGGGAGTTGGACCGGGGAGCTGTTTTTT. Residues: CASSQGSGSWTGELFF.

J is TRBJ1-1 and V is TRBV27; no clear D. Trimming took 3 bases from V and 1 from J, leaving 6 bases between them. In germline, CDR1 is MNHEY, CDR2 SMNVEV (reference sequence). This CDR3 has 13 residues. CDR3 bases: TGTGCCAGCAGTTTTCTACCGAACACTGAAGCTTTCTTT. Its translation is CASSFLPNTEAFF.

This clone was counted between two and nine times. The chain combines TRBV2 with TRBJ1-2; no definite D call. V lost 3 bases and J lost 11, with 13 bases in between. The CDR3 is made up of 12 amino acids. Germline V gene sequence: CDR1 SNHLY, CDR2 FYNNEI. The CDR3 DNA reads TGTGCCAGCAGTGATGACACCTATCTATACACCTTC. This codes for CASSDDTYLYTF.

V and J are TRBV3-1 (or the pseudogene TRBV3-2) and TRBJ1-5; D gene ambiguous. The CDR3 totals 15 residues. The V and J ends lost 5 bases and 0 bases respectively, with 11 bases between them. Germline V CDR1 and CDR2: LGHDT, YNNKEL (reference sequence). In DNA form, the CDR3 reads TGTGCCAGCAGCAGATGGGAGTTTAGCAATCAGCCCCAGCATTTT. Residues: CASSRWEFSNQPQHF.

The chain is built from TRBV7-2 and TRBJ2-1; TRBD2 agrees at 10 bases. In germline, CDR1 is SGHTA, CDR2 FQGNSA. J lost 13 bases, V lost 2 bases, and 17 bases had no gene match. The CDR3 is 17 residues long. The CDR3 DNA follows: TGTGCCAGCAGCTTATTTTCACGGACTAGCGGATCCCCCAAACAGTTCTTC. Translating gives CASSLFSRTSGSPKQFF.

The rearrangement joins TRBV7-2 to TRBJ2-5; D call uncertain. In germline, CDR1 is SGHTA, CDR2 FQGNSA. V shed 3 bases and J shed 5 bases, with 10 bases lying between them. CDR3 length: 13 residues. For the CDR3, the DNA is TGTGCCAGCAGCTTCCTCAGTCGCGAGACCCAGTACTTC. Encoded protein: CASSFLSRETQYF.

V is TRBV6-5 and J is TRBJ2-4; the match to TRBD1 covers 7 bases. The CDR3 covers 15 residues. Losses at the gene ends were 0 bases for V and 6 bases for J; bases not matched to a gene: 5. Germline-derived CDR1 and CDR2 are MNHEY and SVGAGI. Here the CDR3 DNA reads TGTGCCAGCAGTTACTCCTACAGGGGCTCAAACATTCAGTACTTC. Its protein product is CASSYSYRGSNIQYF.